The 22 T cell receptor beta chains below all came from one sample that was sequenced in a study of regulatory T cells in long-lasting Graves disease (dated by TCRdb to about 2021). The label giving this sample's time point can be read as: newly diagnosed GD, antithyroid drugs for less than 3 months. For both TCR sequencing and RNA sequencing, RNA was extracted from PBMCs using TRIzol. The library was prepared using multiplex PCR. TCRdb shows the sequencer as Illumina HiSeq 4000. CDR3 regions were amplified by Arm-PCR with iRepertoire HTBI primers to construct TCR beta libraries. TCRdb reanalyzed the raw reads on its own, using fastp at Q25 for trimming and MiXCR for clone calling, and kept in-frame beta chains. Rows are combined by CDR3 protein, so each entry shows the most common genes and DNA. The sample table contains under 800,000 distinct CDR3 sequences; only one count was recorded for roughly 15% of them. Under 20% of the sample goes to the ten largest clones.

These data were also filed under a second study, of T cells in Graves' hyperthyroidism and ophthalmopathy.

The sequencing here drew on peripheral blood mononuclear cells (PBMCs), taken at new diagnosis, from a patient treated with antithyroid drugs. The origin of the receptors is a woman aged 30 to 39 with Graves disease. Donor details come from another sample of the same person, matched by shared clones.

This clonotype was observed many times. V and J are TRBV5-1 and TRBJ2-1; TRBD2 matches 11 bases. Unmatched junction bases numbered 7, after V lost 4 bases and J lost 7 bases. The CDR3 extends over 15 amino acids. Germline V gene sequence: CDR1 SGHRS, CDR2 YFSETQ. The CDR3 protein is CASSVLAGGDNEQFF. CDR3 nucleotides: TGCGCCAGCAGCGTCCTAGCGGGAGGCGATAATGAGCAGTTCTTC.

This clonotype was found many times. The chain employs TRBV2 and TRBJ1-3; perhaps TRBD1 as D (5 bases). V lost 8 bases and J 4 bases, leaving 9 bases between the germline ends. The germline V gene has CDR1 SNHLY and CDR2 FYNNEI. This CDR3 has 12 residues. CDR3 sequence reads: CASVWGGNTIYF. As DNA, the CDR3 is TGTGCCAGCGTTTGGGGCGGAAACACCATATATTTT.

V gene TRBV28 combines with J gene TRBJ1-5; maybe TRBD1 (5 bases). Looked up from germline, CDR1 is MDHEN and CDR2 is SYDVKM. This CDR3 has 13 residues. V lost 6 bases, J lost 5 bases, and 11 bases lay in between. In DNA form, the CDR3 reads TGTGCCAGCAGGGACACTCGGGATCAGCCCCAGCATTTT. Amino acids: CASRDTRDQPQHF.

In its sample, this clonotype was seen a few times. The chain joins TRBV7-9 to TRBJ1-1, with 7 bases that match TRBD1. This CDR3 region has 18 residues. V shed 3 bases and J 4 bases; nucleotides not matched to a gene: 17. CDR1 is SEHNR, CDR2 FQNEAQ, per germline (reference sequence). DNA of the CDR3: TGTGCCAGCAGCTTTCTTTTCGGGACAGAACCAATCGGCACTGAAGCTTTCTTT. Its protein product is CASSFLFGTEPIGTEAFF.

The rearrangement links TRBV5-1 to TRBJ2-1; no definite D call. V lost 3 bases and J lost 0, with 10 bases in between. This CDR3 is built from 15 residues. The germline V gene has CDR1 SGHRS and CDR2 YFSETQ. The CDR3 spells CASSWEDVSYNEQFF. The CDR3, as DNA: TGCGCCAGCAGCTGGGAAGATGTCTCCTACAATGAGCAGTTCTTC.

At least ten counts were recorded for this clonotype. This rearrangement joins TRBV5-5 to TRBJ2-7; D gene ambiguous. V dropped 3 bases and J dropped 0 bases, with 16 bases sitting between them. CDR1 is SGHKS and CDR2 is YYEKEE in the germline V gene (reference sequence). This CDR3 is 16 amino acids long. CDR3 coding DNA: TGTGCCAGCAGCTCCTATGGCCGATCAAGCTCCTACGAGCAGTACTTC. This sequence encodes CASSSYGRSSSYEQYF.

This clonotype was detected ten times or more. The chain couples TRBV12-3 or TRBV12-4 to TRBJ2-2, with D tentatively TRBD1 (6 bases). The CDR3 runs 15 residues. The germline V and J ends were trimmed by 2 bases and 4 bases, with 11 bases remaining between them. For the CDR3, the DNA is TGTGCCAGCAGTTTATCAGGGGCCCTCACCGGGGAGCTGTTTTTT. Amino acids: CASSLSGALTGELFF.

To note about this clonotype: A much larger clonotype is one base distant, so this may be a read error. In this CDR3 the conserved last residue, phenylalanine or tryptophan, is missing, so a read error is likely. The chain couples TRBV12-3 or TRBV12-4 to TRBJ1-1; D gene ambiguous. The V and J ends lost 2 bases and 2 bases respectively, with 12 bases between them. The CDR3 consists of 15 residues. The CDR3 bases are TGTGCCAGCAGTTTATACCGACAAACTAACACTGAAGCTTTCTCT. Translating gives CASSLYRQTNTEAFS.

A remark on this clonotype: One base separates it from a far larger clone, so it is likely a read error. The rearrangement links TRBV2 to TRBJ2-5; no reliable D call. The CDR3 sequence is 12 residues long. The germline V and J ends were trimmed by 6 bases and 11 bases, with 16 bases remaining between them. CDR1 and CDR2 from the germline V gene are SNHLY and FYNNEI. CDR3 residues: CASSRTFGGQYF. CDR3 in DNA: TGTGCCAGCAGCCGTACTTTCGGTGGGCAGTACTTC.

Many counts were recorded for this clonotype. DNA of the CDR3: TGTGCCAGCCTTCCGCCACTCAATCAGCCCCAGCATTTT. Amino acids: CASLPPLNQPQHF. The genes are TRBV28 and TRBJ1-5; D unresolved. The CDR3 runs 13 residues. Trimming removed 8 bases at V and 3 bases at J, with 11 bases between. Germline assignment: CDR1 MDHEN and CDR2 SYDVKM. Full variable domain (rest looked up from reference TRBV28 and TRBJ1-5): DVKVTQSSRYLVKRTGEKVFLECVQDMDHENMFWYRQDPGLGLRLIYFSYDVKMKEKGDIPEGYSVSREKKERFSLILESASTNQTSMYLCASLPPLNQPQHFGDGTRLSIL.

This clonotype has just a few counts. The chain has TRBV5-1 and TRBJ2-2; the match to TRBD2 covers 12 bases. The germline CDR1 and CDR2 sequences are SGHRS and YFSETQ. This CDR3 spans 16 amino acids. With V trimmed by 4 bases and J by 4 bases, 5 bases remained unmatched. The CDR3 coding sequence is TGCGCCAGCAGCCCCGCTAGCGGGAGGGCCACCGGGGAGCTGTTTTTT. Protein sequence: CASSPASGRATGELFF.

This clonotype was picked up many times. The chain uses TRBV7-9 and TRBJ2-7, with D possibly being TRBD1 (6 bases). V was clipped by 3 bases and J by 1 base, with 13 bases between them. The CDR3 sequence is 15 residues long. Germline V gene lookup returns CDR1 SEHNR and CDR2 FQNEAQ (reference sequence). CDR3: CASSLDAGQSYEQYF. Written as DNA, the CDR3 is TGTGCCAGCAGCTTGGATGCCGGACAGTCCTACGAGCAGTACTTC. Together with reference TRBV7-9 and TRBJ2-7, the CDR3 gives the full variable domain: DTGVSQNPRHKITKRGQNVTFRCDPISEHNRLYWYRQTLGQGPEFLTYFQNEAQLEKSRLLSDRFSAERPKGSFSTLEIQRTEQGDSAMYLCASSLDAGQSYEQYFGPGTRLTVT.

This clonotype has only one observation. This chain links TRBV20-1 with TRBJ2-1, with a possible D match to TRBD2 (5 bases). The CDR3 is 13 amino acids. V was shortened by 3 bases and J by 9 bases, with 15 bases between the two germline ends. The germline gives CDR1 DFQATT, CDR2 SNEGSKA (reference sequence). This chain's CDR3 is CSASGGVKREQFF. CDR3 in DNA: TGCAGTGCTAGTGGAGGAGTCAAACGTGAGCAGTTCTTC.

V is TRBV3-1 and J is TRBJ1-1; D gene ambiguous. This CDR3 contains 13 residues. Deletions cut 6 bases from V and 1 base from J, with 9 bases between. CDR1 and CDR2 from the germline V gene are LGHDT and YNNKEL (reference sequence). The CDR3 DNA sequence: TGTGCCAGCAGATCCTTCAGGAACACTGAAGCTTTCTTT. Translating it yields CASRSFRNTEAFF.

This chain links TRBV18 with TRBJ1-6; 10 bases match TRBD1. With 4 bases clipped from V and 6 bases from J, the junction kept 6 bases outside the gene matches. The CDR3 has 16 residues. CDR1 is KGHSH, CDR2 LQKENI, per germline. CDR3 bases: TGTGCCAGCTCACGTTCGACAGGGGGCCTTAATTCACCCCTCCACTTT. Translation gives CASSRSTGGLNSPLHF.

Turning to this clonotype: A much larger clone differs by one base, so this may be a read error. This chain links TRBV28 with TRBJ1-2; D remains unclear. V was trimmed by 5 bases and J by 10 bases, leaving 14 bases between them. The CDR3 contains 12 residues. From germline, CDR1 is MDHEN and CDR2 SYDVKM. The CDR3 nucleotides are TGTGCCAGCAGTCGCGGCTGGGATGACTACACCTTC. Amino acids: CASSRGWDDYTF.

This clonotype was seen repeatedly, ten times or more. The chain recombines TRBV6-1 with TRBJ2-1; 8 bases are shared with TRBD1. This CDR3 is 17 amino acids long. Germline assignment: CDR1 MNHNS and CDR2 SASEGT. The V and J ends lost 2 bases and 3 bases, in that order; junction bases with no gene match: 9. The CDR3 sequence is CASSERFDRGIYNEQFF. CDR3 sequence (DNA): TGTGCCAGCAGTGAAAGGTTCGACAGGGGTATCTACAATGAGCAGTTCTTC.

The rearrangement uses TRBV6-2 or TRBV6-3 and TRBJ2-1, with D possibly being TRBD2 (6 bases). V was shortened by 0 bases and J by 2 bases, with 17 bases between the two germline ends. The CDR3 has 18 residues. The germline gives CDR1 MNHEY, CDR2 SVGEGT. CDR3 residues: CASSYSSNLGEAYNEQFF. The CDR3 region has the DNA TGTGCCAGCAGTTACTCGAGTAATTTGGGGGAGGCCTACAATGAGCAGTTCTTC.

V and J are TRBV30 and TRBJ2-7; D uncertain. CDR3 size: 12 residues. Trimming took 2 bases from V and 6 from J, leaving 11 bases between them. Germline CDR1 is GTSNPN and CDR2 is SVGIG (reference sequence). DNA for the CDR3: TGTGCCTGGAGTAGAGTTCGACCCGAGCAGTACTTC. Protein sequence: CAWSRVRPEQYF.

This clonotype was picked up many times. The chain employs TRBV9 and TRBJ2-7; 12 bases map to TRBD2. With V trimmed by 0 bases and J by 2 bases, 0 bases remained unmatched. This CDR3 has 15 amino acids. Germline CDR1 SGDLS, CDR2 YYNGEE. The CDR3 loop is CASSVGLAGAYEQYF. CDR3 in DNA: TGTGCCAGCAGCGTAGGACTAGCGGGAGCCTACGAGCAGTACTTC.

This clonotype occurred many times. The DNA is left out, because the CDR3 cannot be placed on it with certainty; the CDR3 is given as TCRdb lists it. The CDR3 region is CASSLALFGAGELFF. J is TRBJ2-2 and V is TRBV7-8. The CDR3 adds up to 15 amino acids, both ends counted. CDR1 is SGHVS, CDR2 FQNEAQ, per germline.

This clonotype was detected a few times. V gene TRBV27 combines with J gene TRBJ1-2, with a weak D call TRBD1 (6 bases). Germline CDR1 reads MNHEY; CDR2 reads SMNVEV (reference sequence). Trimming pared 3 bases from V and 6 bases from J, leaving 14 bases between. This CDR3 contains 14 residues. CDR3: CASSFWGGGHGYTF. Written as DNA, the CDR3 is TGTGCCAGCAGTTTTTGGGGGGGGGGCCATGGCTACACCTTC.